One and the same sample provided the 27 T cell receptor beta chains below, sequenced in a study of graft-versus-host responses after intestinal transplantation. Clones were sequenced by immunoSEQ multiplex PCR, and TCRdb holds only the in-frame ones, with some missing. The table has around 19,000 clones, around 44% seen once; the top ten hold approximately 0.81%. Sequenced here: alloreactive CD4+ T cells from a mixed lymphocyte reaction culture, sampled before intestinal transplant. The subset is: CFSE-low proliferating T cells sorted from roughly six-day pre-transplant mixed lymphocyte reaction (GvH or HvG direction). Receptors were obtained from a human patient who received an intestinal transplant.

The chain joins TRBV6-1 to TRBJ1-6; 8 bases agree with TRBD1. V shed 6 bases, J shed 8 bases, and the junction held 9 bases outside the gene matches. CDR1 and CDR2 from the germline V gene are MNHNS and SASEGT. The CDR3 covers 15 residues. The DNA for the CDR3 is TGTGCCAGCAGCACAGGACAGGGTTGGCATTCACCCCTCCACTTT. Its protein is CASSTGQGWHSPLHF.

This clone came up a few times. This rearrangement joins TRBV27 to TRBJ1-3; 7 bases are a match to TRBD1. CDR1 and CDR2 from the germline V gene are MNHEY and SMNVEV (reference sequence). The length of the CDR3 is 15 residues. With 4 bases clipped from V and 4 bases from J, the junction kept 7 bases outside the gene matches. The CDR3 DNA reads as TGTGCCAGCAGTTCCCAGACAGGGTTGGGAAACACCATATATTTT. Its protein is CASSSQTGLGNTIYF.

V gene TRBV14 combines with J gene TRBJ2-3, with TRBD2 as a possible D gene (6 bases). Germline V gene data show CDR1 as SGHDN and CDR2 as FVKESK. Trimming took off 4 bases at V and 1 base at J, with 12 bases between the two ends. The CDR3 spans 15 residues. The CDR3 region has the DNA TGTGCCAGCAGCCCCAATTGGGGGGGCACAGATACGCAGTATTTT. This gives the protein CASSPNWGGTDTQYF.

The chain employs TRBV11-2 and TRBJ1-6; the match to TRBD1 covers 7 bases. Germline V gives CDR1 SGHAT, CDR2 FQNNGV. The J segment lost 7 bases and the V segment lost 5 bases, leaving 5 bases of the junction unmatched. The CDR3 consists of 14 residues. For the CDR3, the DNA is TGTGCCAGCAGCCTCCTGACAGGGAATTCACCCCTCCACTTT. Translating gives CASSLLTGNSPLHF.

The chain carries TRBV10-3 and TRBJ1-3; 9 bases match TRBD1. The germline V gene encodes CDR1 ENHRY and CDR2 SYGVKD. This CDR3 spans 14 amino acids. V gave up 6 bases and J gave up 7 bases; unmatched junction bases: 7. The chain's CDR3 is CAIRGTGISNTIYF. CDR3 DNA: TGTGCCATCAGGGGGACAGGGATTTCCAACACCATATATTTT.

The V gene is TRBV7-3, the J gene TRBJ2-1; TRBD1 aligns across 11 bases. Germline V gene lookup returns CDR1 SGHTA and CDR2 FQGTGA. The CDR3 is 14 amino acids. The V and J ends lost 3 bases and 8 bases, in that order; junction bases with no gene match: 3. The CDR3 here is CASSLDRGLDEQFF. The CDR3 nucleotides read TGTGCCAGCAGCTTGGACAGGGGGCTCGATGAGCAGTTCTTC.

The rearrangement links TRBV18 to TRBJ1-1; possibly TRBD1 for D (5 bases). Germline V CDR1 and CDR2: KGHSH, LQKENI. The CDR3 covers 15 residues. Trimming took 2 bases from V and 1 from J, leaving 11 bases between them. The DNA for the CDR3 is TGTGCCAGCTCACCATCCCAGGGCGGGAACACTGAAGCTTTCTTT. Its translation: CASSPSQGGNTEAFF.

This clone was observed a handful of times. This sequence joins TRBV18 and TRBJ2-7; TRBD1 is a possible D gene (5 bases). This CDR3 has 16 amino acids. CDR1 is KGHSH, CDR2 LQKENI, per germline. Trimming cost V 5 bases and J 5 bases, with 22 bases left between them. CDR3 DNA sequence: TGTGCCAGCTCAACTTTAACGGACCCCCAGGGCCACGAGCAGTACTTC. Its translation is CASSTLTDPQGHEQYF.

V is TRBV6-1 and J is TRBJ2-7; 7 bases agree with TRBD1. Germline lookup yields CDR1 MNHNS and CDR2 SASEGT. Trimming took 4 bases from V and 4 from J; bases not matched to a gene: 10. CDR3 length equals 15 residues. DNA of the CDR3: TGTGCCAGCAGTGGCCCCGACAGGGCGGTATACGAGCAGTACTTC. Encoded protein: CASSGPDRAVYEQYF.

This clone showed up just a few times. The chain employs TRBV18 and TRBJ1-2; D remains ambiguous. This CDR3 comprises 14 residues. Germline lookup yields CDR1 KGHSH and CDR2 LQKENI. V lost 1 base and J 8 bases, leaving 14 bases between the germline ends. The CDR3 DNA sequence: TGTGCCAGCTCACCACTTCTCACGACCGGGGGCTACACCTTC. Its translation is CASSPLLTTGGYTF.

This chain joins TRBV6-5 and TRBJ2-7; D may be TRBD1 (6 bases). Trimming cost V 0 bases and J 6 bases, with 15 bases left between them. Germline V gene sequence: CDR1 MNHEY, CDR2 SVGAGI. There are 15 residues in the CDR3. CDR3 loop: CASSYSRRVGAEQYF. The CDR3 DNA is TGTGCCAGCAGTTACTCACGCAGGGTGGGGGCCGAGCAGTACTTC.

The chain couples TRBV7-9 to TRBJ2-3, with D possibly being TRBD1 (6 bases). Germline lookup yields CDR1 SEHNR and CDR2 FQNEAQ (reference sequence). The CDR3 totals 15 residues. Trimming removed 1 base from V and 0 bases from J, with 8 bases in between. The CDR3 nucleotides are TGTGCCAGCAGCTTAGTGGGGGCTAGCACAGATACGCAGTATTTT. Protein sequence: CASSLVGASTDTQYF.

This clone was counted only a few times. The chain couples TRBV25-1 to TRBJ2-7, with 8 bases aligning to TRBD2. Germline V gene lookup returns CDR1 MGHDK and CDR2 SYGVNS. The CDR3 contains 14 residues. Losses at the gene ends were 4 bases for V and 2 bases for J; bases not matched to a gene: 4. CDR3 coding DNA: TGTGCCAGCAGTGGCAGCGGGGGACCCTACGAGCAGTACTTC. Amino acid sequence: CASSGSGGPYEQYF.

The table lists this clone with a few counts. This chain joins TRBV18 and TRBJ1-4; D possibly corresponds to TRBD1 (5 bases). Looked up from germline, CDR1 is KGHSH and CDR2 is LQKENI. V gave up 0 bases and J gave up 6 bases, with 8 bases separating them. The CDR3 contains 14 residues. The CDR3 bases are TGTGCCAGCTCACCACCAGGGGCTGATGAAAAACTGTTTTTT. Amino acid sequence: CASSPPGADEKLFF.

The V call is TRBV6-1, the J call TRBJ1-1; no definite D call. The ends were cut back, 3 bases at V and 1 base at J, with 6 bases in the middle. From germline, CDR1 is MNHNS and CDR2 SASEGT. The CDR3 length is 13 residues. The CDR3 here is CASSDARNTEAFF. CDR3 nucleotides: TGTGCCAGCAGTGATGCGAGGAACACTGAAGCTTTCTTT.

The chain employs TRBV6-1 and TRBJ2-2; the D gene is possibly TRBD1 (6 bases). Germline V CDR1 and CDR2: MNHNS, SASEGT. V lost 7 bases to trimming and J lost 1 base, with 13 bases between them. The CDR3 is 15 residues long. CDR3 loop: CASKVDSLNTGELFF. In DNA, the CDR3 is TGTGCCAGCAAAGTGGACAGTTTGAACACCGGGGAGCTGTTTTTT.

The rearrangement links TRBV20-1 to TRBJ2-3, with TRBD1 matching 8 bases. The CDR3 runs to 11 residues. CDR1 is DFQATT and CDR2 is SNEGSKA in the germline V gene (reference sequence). The chain's CDR3 is CSQDRGNTQYF. The CDR3 DNA is TGCAGCCAAGACAGGGGAAATACGCAGTATTTT.

V usage is TRBV5-1 and J usage is TRBJ2-5, with TRBD2 matching 9 bases. From germline, CDR1 is SGHRS and CDR2 YFSETQ. This CDR3 has 15 residues. V lost 1 base to trimming and J lost 5 bases; unmatched junction nucleotides: 6. The DNA for the CDR3 is TGCGCCAGCAGCTTGAGCGCGGGGGGGGTGGAGACCCAGTACTTC. This translates into CASSLSAGGVETQYF. Looking up the rest from reference TRBV5-1 and TRBJ2-5 gives the full variable domain: KAGVTQTPRYLIKTRGQQVTLSCSPISGHRSVSWYQQTPGQGLQFLFEYFSETQRNKGNFPGRFSGRQFSNSRSEMNVSTLELGDSALYLCASSLSAGGVETQYFGPGTRLLVL.

The rearrangement joins TRBV11-1 to TRBJ1-1; TRBD1 is a possible D gene (6 bases). Germline V gene lookup returns CDR1 SGHAT and CDR2 FQDESV (reference sequence). The CDR3 runs to 13 residues. The germline V and J ends were trimmed by 1 base and 8 bases, with 11 bases remaining between them. CDR3: CASSLGGGFEAFF. CDR3 nucleotides: TGTGCCAGCAGCTTAGGGGGGGGCTTCGAAGCTTTCTTT.

The V and J genes are TRBV29-1 and TRBJ2-1, with 7 bases that match TRBD1. V gave up 7 bases and J gave up 2 bases; unmatched junction bases: 2. The germline V gene has CDR1 SQVTM and CDR2 ANQGSEA. This CDR3 is built from 12 residues. CDR3 in DNA: TGCAGCGCCGGGACAGCCTACAATGAGCAGTTCTTC. Translated, it gives CSAGTAYNEQFF.

The chain uses TRBV12-5 and TRBJ2-3; 8 nucleotides match TRBD2. With 1 base clipped from V and 2 bases from J, the junction kept 5 bases outside the gene matches. Germline CDR1 and CDR2: LGHNT and FRNRAP. This CDR3 has 16 amino acids. Here the CDR3 reads CASGLGAGGFTDTQYF. The CDR3 region has the DNA TGTGCTAGTGGTTTGGGGGCGGGGGGTTTCACAGATACGCAGTATTTT.

The rearrangement links TRBV6-1 to TRBJ1-1; 7 bases fit TRBD1. The CDR3 runs 13 residues. Trimming removed 7 bases from V and 6 bases from J; junction bases left unmatched: 8. Germline-derived CDR1 and CDR2 are MNHNS and SASEGT. The CDR3 loop reads CASTWTGPSEAFF. The CDR3, as DNA: TGTGCCAGCACTTGGACAGGACCCTCTGAAGCTTTCTTT.

The chain carries TRBV10-2 and TRBJ1-3, with 8 positions matching TRBD1. The CDR3 loop spans 11 amino acids. J gave up 14 bases and V 5 bases, and 5 bases lay outside the gene matches. CDR1 is WSHSY, CDR2 SAAADI, per germline. The CDR3 coding sequence is TGCGCCAGCAGTTGGACAGGGAGGGTATATTTT. Amino acids: CASSWTGRVYF.

The rearrangement uses TRBV7-9 and TRBJ2-5, with D uncertain. This CDR3 comprises 14 residues. CDR1 SEHNR and CDR2 FQNEAQ come from the germline V gene (reference sequence). V was trimmed by 5 bases and J by 5 bases, leaving 15 bases between them. CDR3 in amino acids: CASSLGLVLETQYF. The CDR3 DNA sequence: TGTGCCAGCAGCCTAGGGCTAGTGTTGGAGACCCAGTACTTC.

This rearrangement joins TRBV7-2 to TRBJ2-7; TRBD2 is a possible D gene (7 bases). The germline V and J ends were trimmed by 1 base and 4 bases, with 20 bases remaining between them. The CDR3 loop spans 17 amino acids. Germline V gene lookup returns CDR1 SGHTA and CDR2 FQGNSA. CDR3 protein: CASSLVWGGAPIYEQYF. The CDR3, as DNA: TGTGCCAGCAGCTTAGTTTGGGGGGGGGCTCCGATATACGAGCAGTACTTC.

This clone was found a few times. This chain connects TRBV5-5 to TRBJ1-6, with D uncertain. With 4 bases removed from V and 5 bases from J, the gap between germline ends came to 19 bases. CDR1 is SGHKS, CDR2 YYEKEE, per germline (reference sequence). The CDR3 runs 17 residues. The CDR3 sequence: CASSPQAWPGNNSPLHF. In DNA, the CDR3 is TGTGCCAGCAGCCCCCAGGCCTGGCCAGGCAATAATTCACCCCTCCACTTT.

The chain is built from TRBV6-1 and TRBJ2-7, with D perhaps TRBD1 (6 bases). The CDR3 length is 15 residues. Germline V gives CDR1 MNHNS, CDR2 SASEGT. V was cut by 1 base and J by 4 bases, with 14 bases left in between. The CDR3: CASSEVGGSLYEQYF. Here the CDR3 DNA reads TGTGCCAGCAGTGAAGTTGGGGGCTCCTTGTACGAGCAGTACTTC.